This TCR beta chain was captured in a study of shared T cell receptors in the human thymus. Trimming took off 6 bases at V and 0 bases at J, with 16 bases between the two ends. Germline assignment: CDR1 SGHRS and CDR2 YFSETQ. CDR3 length equals 16 residues. Sequencing was performed with immunoSEQ multiplex PCR; in TCRdb, only in-frame clones are kept and a portion is missing. The profile shows approximately 730,000 clones, approximately 83% of them singletons. These records were also assigned to another study, of human thymus T cells. This second study says: Resections from corrective heart surgery provided thymus tissue. Thymic and blood repertoires appeared to display a bias in their usage of V and J genes. Related research described thymic repertoires that were highly overlapping among unrelated individuals.

Input material: thymocytes. The clonotype was recovered from a girl under three years old with a congenital heart defect. V usage is TRBV5-1 and J usage is TRBJ2-1; perhaps TRBD2 as D (7 bases). The CDR3 protein is CASILRGGGSYNEQFF. CDR3 in DNA: TGCGCCAGCATCCTGAGAGGGGGGGGCTCCTACAATGAGCAGTTCTTC.